This TCR beta chain was recovered during a study of T cells in tuberculosis. General study points: GMM-specific TCRs were nearer to active tuberculosis alpha repertoires, suggesting expansion.

Repertoires were generated with immunoSEQ multiplex PCR, while TCRdb's copy carries only in-frame clones and drops some. The sample shows about 32,000 clones, approximately 94% of them seen only once. The CDR3 totals 15 residues. CDR1 and CDR2 (germline): LGHNT, FRNRAP. V was clipped by 5 bases and J by 6 bases; unmatched bases: 8. In the case of this clone: The antigen is not known.

The genes are TRBV12-5 and TRBJ1-5, with 9 positions matching TRBD1. The sample comprised PBMCs. The clonotype originates from a donor under 30 with latent tuberculosis or without tuberculosis infection. This CDR3 reads CASGAGTGRTQPQHF. In nucleotides, the CDR3 is TGTGCTAGTGGTGCCGGGACAGGGAGAACTCAGCCCCAGCATTTT.